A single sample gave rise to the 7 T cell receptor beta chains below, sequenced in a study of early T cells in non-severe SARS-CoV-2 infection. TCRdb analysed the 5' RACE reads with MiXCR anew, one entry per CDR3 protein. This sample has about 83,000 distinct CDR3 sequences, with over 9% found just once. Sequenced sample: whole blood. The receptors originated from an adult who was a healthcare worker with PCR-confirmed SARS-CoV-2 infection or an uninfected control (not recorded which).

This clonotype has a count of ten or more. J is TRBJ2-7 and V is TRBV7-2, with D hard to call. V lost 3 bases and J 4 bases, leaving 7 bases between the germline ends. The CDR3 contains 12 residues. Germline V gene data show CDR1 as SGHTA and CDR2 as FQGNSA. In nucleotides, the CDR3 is TGTGCCAGCAGCTTGGTATCATACGAGCAGTACTTC. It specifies CASSLVSYEQYF.

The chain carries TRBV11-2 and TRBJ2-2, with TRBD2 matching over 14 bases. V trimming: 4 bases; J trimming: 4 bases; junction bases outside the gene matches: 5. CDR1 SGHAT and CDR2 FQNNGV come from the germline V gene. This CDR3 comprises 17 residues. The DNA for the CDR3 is TGTGCCAGCAGCTCGGGACTAGCGGGAGTCGGCACCGGGGAGCTGTTTTTT. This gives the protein CASSSGLAGVGTGELFF. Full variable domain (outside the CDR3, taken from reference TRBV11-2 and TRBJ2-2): EAGVAQSPRYKIIEKRQSVAFWCNPISGHATLYWYQQILGQGPKLLIQFQNNGVVDDSQLPKDRFSAERLKGVDSTLKIQPAKLEDSAVYLCASSSGLAGVGTGELFFGEGSRLTVL.

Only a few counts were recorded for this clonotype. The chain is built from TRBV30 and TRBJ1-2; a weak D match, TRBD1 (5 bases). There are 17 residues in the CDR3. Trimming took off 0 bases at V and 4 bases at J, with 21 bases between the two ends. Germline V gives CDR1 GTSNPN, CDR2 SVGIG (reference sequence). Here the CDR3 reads CAWSVPLGGARGYGYTF. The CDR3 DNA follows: TGTGCCTGGAGTGTACCCCTCGGAGGGGCGCGCGGCTATGGCTACACCTTC.

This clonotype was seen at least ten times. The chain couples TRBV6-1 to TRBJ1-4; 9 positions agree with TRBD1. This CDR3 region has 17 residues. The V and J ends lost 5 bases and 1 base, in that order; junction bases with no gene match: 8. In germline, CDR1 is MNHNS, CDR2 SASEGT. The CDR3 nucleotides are TGTGCCAGCAGTCCGACAGGGGGAGGAAGAACTAATGAAAAACTGTTTTTT. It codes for CASSPTGGGRTNEKLFF.

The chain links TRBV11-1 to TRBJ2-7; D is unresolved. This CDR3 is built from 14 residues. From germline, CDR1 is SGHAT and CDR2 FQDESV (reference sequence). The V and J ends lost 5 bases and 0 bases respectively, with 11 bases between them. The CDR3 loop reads CASSPRTSSYEQYF. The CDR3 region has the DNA TGTGCCAGCAGCCCCCGGACGAGCTCCTACGAGCAGTACTTC.

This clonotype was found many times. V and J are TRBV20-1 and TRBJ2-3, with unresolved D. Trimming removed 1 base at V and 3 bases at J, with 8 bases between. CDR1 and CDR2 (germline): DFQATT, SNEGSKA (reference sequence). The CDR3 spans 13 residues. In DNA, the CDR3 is TGCAGTGCTAGAGTAGGTGGAACAGATACGCAGTATTTT. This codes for CSARVGGTDTQYF.

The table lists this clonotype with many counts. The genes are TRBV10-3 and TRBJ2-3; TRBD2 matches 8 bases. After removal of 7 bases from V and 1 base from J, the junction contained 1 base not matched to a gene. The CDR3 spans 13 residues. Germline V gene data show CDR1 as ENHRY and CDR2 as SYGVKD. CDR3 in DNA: TGTGCCATCACAGCGGGAGGCACAGATACGCAGTATTTT. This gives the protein CAITAGGTDTQYF.